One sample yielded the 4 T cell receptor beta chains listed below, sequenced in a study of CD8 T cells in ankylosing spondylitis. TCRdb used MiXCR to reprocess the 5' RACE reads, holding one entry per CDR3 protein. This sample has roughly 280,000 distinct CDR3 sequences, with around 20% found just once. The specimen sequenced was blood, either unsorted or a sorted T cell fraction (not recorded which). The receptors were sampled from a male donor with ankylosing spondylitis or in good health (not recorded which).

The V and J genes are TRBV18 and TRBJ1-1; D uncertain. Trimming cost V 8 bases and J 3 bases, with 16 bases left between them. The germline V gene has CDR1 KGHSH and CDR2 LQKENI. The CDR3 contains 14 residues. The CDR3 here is CASEQSRSHTEAFF. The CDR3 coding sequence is TGTGCCAGCGAGCAGAGCAGGTCACACACTGAAGCTTTCTTT.

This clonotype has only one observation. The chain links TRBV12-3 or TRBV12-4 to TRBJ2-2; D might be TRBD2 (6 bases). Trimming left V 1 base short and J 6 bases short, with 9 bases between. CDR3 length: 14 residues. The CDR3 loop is CASSLVGGSGELFF. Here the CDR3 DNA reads TGTGCCAGCAGTTTAGTGGGGGGTTCCGGGGAGCTGTTTTTT.

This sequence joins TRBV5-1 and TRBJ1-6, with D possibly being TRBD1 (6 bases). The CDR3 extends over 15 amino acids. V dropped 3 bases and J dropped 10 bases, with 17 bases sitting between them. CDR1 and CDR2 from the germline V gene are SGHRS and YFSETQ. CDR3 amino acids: CASSSDTGFGSPLHF. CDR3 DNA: TGCGCCAGCAGCTCAGATACAGGGTTTGGGTCACCCCTCCACTTT.

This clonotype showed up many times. The CDR3 loop is CSARPGTAPSREQFF. The CDR3, as DNA: TGCAGTGCTAGACCAGGGACAGCACCTTCTCGGGAGCAGTTCTTC. The gene calls are TRBV20-1 and TRBJ2-1; 7 nucleotides match TRBD1. V lost 2 bases to trimming and J lost 10 bases; unmatched junction nucleotides: 14. CDR3 length: 15 residues. Germline lookup yields CDR1 DFQATT and CDR2 SNEGSKA (reference sequence).